Each of the 26 T cell receptor beta chains below was sequenced from the same sample in a study of cytomegalovirus exposure and HLA in healthy donors. Sequenced by immunoSEQ multiplex PCR; TCRdb stores in-frame clones only, minus some. Found here are some 350,000 clones, around 90% of them singletons; the top ten hold over 1%. The sequencing sample was made of PBMCs. These receptors all come from a woman between 25 and 40 years old in good health and CMV-seropositive.

This clone is a singleton in its sample. V is TRBV7-2 and J is TRBJ2-5; D remains unclear. Trimming left V 3 bases short and J 4 bases short, with 6 bases between. Germline V lookup: CDR1 SGHTA, CDR2 FQGNSA. The CDR3 has 12 amino acids. CDR3 DNA: TGTGCCAGCAGCTTTAAACTAGAGACCCAGTACTTC. Its translation: CASSFKLETQYF. Filled out from reference TRBV7-2 and TRBJ2-5, the complete variable domain reads GAGVSQSPSNKVTEKGKDVELRCDPISGHTALYWYRQSLGQGLEFLIYFQGNSAPDKSGLPSDRFSAERTGGSVSTLTIQRTQQEDSAVYLCASSFKLETQYFGPGTRLLVL.

J is TRBJ1-2 and V is TRBV14; TRBD1 is a possible D gene (6 bases). Germline lookup yields CDR1 SGHDN and CDR2 FVKESK. V shed 1 base and J shed 4 bases, with 16 bases lying between them. The CDR3 is made up of 16 amino acids. CDR3 region: CASSQAAAGVGYGYTF. The CDR3 bases are TGTGCCAGCAGCCAAGCCGCGGCAGGGGTTGGCTATGGCTACACCTTC.

V and J are TRBV28 and TRBJ2-7; D may be TRBD2 (6 bases). This CDR3 contains 13 residues. The germline CDR1 and CDR2 sequences are MDHEN and SYDVKM. V lost 2 bases and J 5 bases, leaving 10 bases between the germline ends. As DNA, the CDR3 is TGTGCCAGCAGTTTAGGGCGGGGCCACGAGCAGTACTTC. Translation gives CASSLGRGHEQYF.

The J gene is TRBJ1-5, the V gene TRBV4-1; D might be TRBD1 (5 bases). CDR1 MGHRA and CDR2 YSYEKL come from the germline V gene. Trimming stripped 3 bases from V and 0 bases from J, with 9 bases between. CDR3 length equals 15 residues. The CDR3 region has the DNA TGCGCCAGCAGCCAGGGACCGTATAGCAATCAGCCCCAGCATTTT. Its translation: CASSQGPYSNQPQHF.

The J gene is TRBJ2-1, the V gene TRBV2; D ambiguous. The germline gives CDR1 SNHLY, CDR2 FYNNEI. This CDR3 is built from 15 residues. V lost 6 bases and J 4 bases, leaving 16 bases between the germline ends. CDR3 amino acids: CASRPNDLFYNEQFF. In nucleotides, the CDR3 is TGTGCCAGCAGGCCGAACGACCTCTTTTACAATGAGCAGTTCTTC. Full variable domain (rest looked up from reference TRBV2 and TRBJ2-1): EPEVTQTPSHQVTQMGQEVILRCVPISNHLYFYWYRQILGQKVEFLVSFYNNEISEKSEIFDDQFSVERPDGSNFTLKIRSTKLEDSAMYFCASRPNDLFYNEQFFGPGTRLTVL.

The rearrangement links TRBV6-1 to TRBJ1-4; D not certain. Germline CDR1 reads MNHNS; CDR2 reads SASEGT. This CDR3 comprises 15 residues. Trimming pared 1 base from V and 3 bases from J, leaving 9 bases between. The CDR3 DNA reads as TGTGCCAGCAGTGAAGGAGTGAGCGCTAATGAAAAACTGTTTTTT. Amino acid sequence: CASSEGVSANEKLFF.

The DNA for the CDR3 is TGTGCCAGCAGTTACCTACCCTCATATGGAAACACCATATATTTT. This translates into CASSYLPSYGNTIYF. The chain couples TRBV6-7 to TRBJ1-3, with D unclear. TRBV6-7 is reported as an ORF; its role is uncertain. Trimming pared 2 bases from V and 3 bases from J, leaving 11 bases between. CDR3 length: 15 amino acids.

This chain uses TRBV4-3 with TRBJ2-1, with 10 bases identical to TRBD1. The CDR3 is 15 amino acids. Germline V gene data show CDR1 as LGHNA and CDR2 as YSLEER. Trimming took 0 bases from V and 6 from J; bases not matched to a gene: 2. The CDR3 reads CASSQDRQGANEQFF. CDR3 nucleotides: TGCGCCAGCAGCCAAGATCGACAGGGGGCCAATGAGCAGTTCTTC.

This clone was counted only a few times. The rearrangement links TRBV27 to TRBJ2-1; TRBD1 is a possible D gene (6 bases). Germline CDR1 and CDR2: MNHEY and SMNVEV (reference sequence). The CDR3 contains 11 residues. V dropped 6 bases and J dropped 8 bases, with 8 bases sitting between them. The CDR3 sequence is CASRQGYEQFF. CDR3 DNA: TGTGCCAGCAGACAGGGCTATGAGCAGTTCTTC.

The J gene is TRBJ1-5, the V gene TRBV4-1; perhaps TRBD1 as D (6 bases). This CDR3 spans 16 amino acids. V was clipped by 2 bases and J by 3 bases, with 14 bases between them. Germline CDR1 is MGHRA and CDR2 is YSYEKL. The CDR3 here is CASSQISRGYNQPQHF. The CDR3 DNA reads TGCGCCAGCAGCCAAATCAGCAGGGGCTACAATCAGCCCCAGCATTTT.

This clone occurred once. This chain joins TRBV6-6 and TRBJ1-5; 8 nucleotides match TRBD1. Germline CDR1 is MNHNY and CDR2 is SVGAGI (reference sequence). CDR3 length: 15 residues. V gave up 0 bases and J gave up 2 bases; unmatched junction bases: 0. Here the CDR3 reads CASSYSTGGNQPQHF. The DNA for the CDR3 is TGTGCCAGCAGTTACTCGACAGGGGGCAATCAGCCCCAGCATTTT.

V and J are TRBV27 and TRBJ2-5, with 8 bases aligning to TRBD2. The ends lost 5 bases at V and 4 bases at J; junction bases unmatched: 18. The germline gives CDR1 MNHEY, CDR2 SMNVEV (reference sequence). The CDR3 sequence is 18 residues long. Written as DNA, the CDR3 is TGTGCCAGCAGTCCCTACCCCACAGGGCGGGGGGCCGGAGAGACCCAGTACTTC. Encoded protein: CASSPYPTGRGAGETQYF.

The V and J genes are TRBV9 and TRBJ2-1; TRBD2 matches 7 bases. With 4 bases clipped from V and 4 bases from J, the junction kept 14 bases outside the gene matches. Germline-derived CDR1 and CDR2 are SGDLS and YYNGEE. The CDR3 covers 17 residues. The CDR3 spells CASSSPRGGRSYNEQFF. The CDR3 DNA reads as TGTGCCAGCAGCTCCCCCCGGGGCGGGAGAAGTTACAATGAGCAGTTCTTC.

The chain joins TRBV11-2 to TRBJ2-7, with 8 bases aligning to TRBD1. Trimming removed 5 bases from V and 5 bases from J; junction bases left unmatched: 17. The CDR3 consists of 17 residues. The germline V gene encodes CDR1 SGHAT and CDR2 FQNNGV. The CDR3 nucleotides read TGTGCCAGCAGCCTCCACAGGGGGGTAGAATATCGAAACGAGCAGTACTTC. Its translation is CASSLHRGVEYRNEQYF.

The chain links TRBV5-1 to TRBJ2-4; D may be TRBD1 or TRBD2 (5 bases each). V was shortened by 0 bases and J by 15 bases, with 16 bases between the two germline ends. CDR3 length: 13 residues. Germline V lookup: CDR1 SGHRS, CDR2 YFSETQ. CDR3 sequence reads: CASSLAGARESYF. CDR3 DNA sequence: TGCGCCAGCAGCTTGGCCGGGGCCAGGGAATCGTACTTC.

The J gene is TRBJ2-1, the V gene TRBV5-1, with D tentatively TRBD1 (6 bases). The CDR3 spans 13 residues. Germline V gene data show CDR1 as SGHRS and CDR2 as YFSETQ. Trimming pared 4 bases from V and 6 bases from J, leaving 11 bases between. In DNA form, the CDR3 reads TGCGCCAGCAGCGGGACAACTTTCAATGAGCAGTTCTTC. Translating gives CASSGTTFNEQFF.

The rearrangement links TRBV7-2 to TRBJ1-4; D is possibly TRBD1 (6 bases). In germline, CDR1 is SGHTA, CDR2 FQGNSA. V dropped 1 base and J dropped 2 bases, with 11 bases sitting between them. The CDR3 length is 16 residues. The CDR3 protein is CASSLVGTGTNEKLFF. DNA of the CDR3: TGTGCCAGCAGCTTAGTAGGTACAGGGACTAATGAAAAACTGTTTTTT.

The chain is built from TRBV5-1 and TRBJ2-6; D is possibly TRBD1 (6 bases). Germline V lookup: CDR1 SGHRS, CDR2 YFSETQ. The V and J ends lost 4 bases and 0 bases respectively, with 11 bases between them. The length of the CDR3 is 16 residues. The CDR3: CASSTGHASGANVLTF. The CDR3 bases are TGCGCCAGCAGCACGGGACATGCCTCTGGGGCCAACGTCCTGACTTTC. Variable domain in full (rest from reference TRBV5-1 and TRBJ2-6): KAGVTQTPRYLIKTRGQQVTLSCSPISGHRSVSWYQQTPGQGLQFLFEYFSETQRNKGNFPGRFSGRQFSNSRSEMNVSTLELGDSALYLCASSTGHASGANVLTFGAGSRLTVL.

CDR3 bases: TGTGCCAGCAAGGGTGTTTCCTACGAGCAGTACTTC. It is translated as CASKGVSYEQYF. This chain links TRBV6-6 with TRBJ2-7; D is ambiguous. The CDR3 length is 12 residues. Trimming stripped 7 bases from V and 1 base from J, with 8 bases between. Germline V lookup: CDR1 MNHNY, CDR2 SVGAGI (reference sequence).

The gene calls are TRBV7-2 and TRBJ2-2; weak D call: TRBD1 (6 bases). Trimming removed 4 bases from V and 0 bases from J, with 9 bases in between. This CDR3 comprises 15 residues. Germline loops: CDR1 SGHTA, CDR2 FQGNSA. The CDR3 spells CASSSRGTNTGELFF. CDR3 nucleotide sequence: TGTGCCAGCAGCTCTAGGGGGACGAACACCGGGGAGCTGTTTTTT.

This chain uses TRBV7-8 with TRBJ2-7, with TRBD1 matching over 9 bases. The length of the CDR3 is 15 residues. With 5 bases clipped from V and 3 bases from J, the junction kept 8 bases outside the gene matches. Germline CDR1 SGHVS, CDR2 FQNEAQ. The CDR3 loop reads CASSTWDREDYEQYF. CDR3 nucleotides: TGTGCCAGCAGCACCTGGGACAGGGAGGACTACGAGCAGTACTTC.

The DNA of the CDR3 is TGTGCCAGCAGCTACGAGACGCAGTATTTT. This encodes CASSYETQYF. The chain has TRBV28 and TRBJ2-3, with D unclear. The germline V and J ends were trimmed by 6 bases and 9 bases, with 7 bases remaining between them. Germline assignment: CDR1 MDHEN and CDR2 SYDVKM. The CDR3 runs to 10 residues.

The chain employs TRBV4-2 and TRBJ2-7, with 8 positions matching TRBD2. Germline V CDR1 and CDR2: LGHNA, YNFKEQ. V shed 0 bases and J 2 bases; nucleotides not matched to a gene: 9. The CDR3 consists of 17 residues. The CDR3 reads CASSQDLRTSRAYEQYF. The CDR3 DNA follows: TGTGCCAGCAGCCAAGATTTGAGGACTAGCAGGGCCTACGAGCAGTACTTC.

V gene TRBV6-1 combines with J gene TRBJ1-5; no clear D gene. V was clipped by 6 bases and J by 4 bases, with 7 bases between them. Looked up from germline, CDR1 is MNHNS and CDR2 is SASEGT. CDR3 length: 12 residues. CDR3 sequence reads: CASRWGNQPQHF. CDR3 DNA: TGTGCCAGCAGGTGGGGTAATCAGCCCCAGCATTTT.

This chain uses TRBV7-2 with TRBJ1-5; TRBD1 aligns across 10 bases. Germline V gene lookup returns CDR1 SGHTA and CDR2 FQGNSA. The CDR3 covers 16 residues. J lost 3 bases, V lost 5 bases, and 7 bases had no gene match. The CDR3 sequence is CASSAGTGVANQPQHF. CDR3 DNA sequence: TGTGCCAGCAGCGCCGGGACAGGGGTGGCCAATCAGCCCCAGCATTTT.

V gene TRBV5-6 combines with J gene TRBJ2-5; weak D call: TRBD1 (6 bases). CDR1 is SGHDT, CDR2 YYEEEE, per germline. V was clipped by 4 bases and J by 2 bases, with 18 bases between them. CDR3 size: 16 residues. CDR3 protein: CASSLDRGVEQETQYF. CDR3 DNA: TGTGCCAGCAGCCTGGACAGAGGCGTGGAACAAGAGACCCAGTACTTC.